Below, 2 T cell receptor beta chains from the same sample are listed, as sequenced in a study of CD8+ T cells in alopecia areata. The sequencing template was cDNA reverse transcribed from extracted RNA. Generated by immunoSEQ multiplex PCR, the TCRdb table keeps only in-frame clones and is missing some. The sample records roughly 130,000 clones, approximately 53% being singletons. This sample comprised CD4+ T cells sorted from blood, obtained at week 0. The receptors originated from a human donor with alopecia areata.

This clone has a handful of counts. V usage is TRBV28 and J usage is TRBJ1-2; no reliable D call. V lost 5 bases, J lost 3 bases, and 7 bases lay in between. The CDR3 is 12 amino acids. CDR1 MDHEN and CDR2 SYDVKM come from the germline V gene. In DNA form, the CDR3 reads TGTGCCAGCAGTCCCCAGGACTATGGCTACACCTTC. Its translation: CASSPQDYGYTF.

V usage is TRBV11-2 and J usage is TRBJ2-5; tentative D call: TRBD2 (5 bases). The germline CDR1 and CDR2 sequences are SGHAT and FQNNGV. The CDR3 contains 14 residues. V was clipped by 0 bases and J by 9 bases, with 14 bases between them. CDR3 bases: TGTGCCAGCAGCTTAGAGGCGGGTACGCGCTCCCAGTACTTC. Translation gives CASSLEAGTRSQYF.